This T cell receptor (beta chain) was sequenced during a study of blood T cell repertoires in COVID-19. Study summary: T cells, B-cell-depleted T cells, or PBMCs supplied cDNA or gDNA.

The CDR3 consists of 14 residues. Germline CDR1 reads SEHNR; CDR2 reads FQNEAQ (reference sequence). Trimming removed 5 bases from V and 10 bases from J; junction bases left unmatched: 3. TCRdb's copy holds only in-frame clones and misses some; the assay was immunoSEQ multiplex PCR. The table lists roughly 190,000 clones, about 83% of them singletons. Sequencing was done on a sample of peripheral blood. The receptor was isolated from a woman between 65 and 79 years old with active or convalescent COVID-19. The chain combines TRBV7-9 with TRBJ2-1; 15 bases fit TRBD2. The CDR3 nucleotides read TGTGCCAGCAGCCCGGGACTAGCGGGAGGCGAGCAGTTCTTC. This gives the protein CASSPGLAGGEQFF.